This T cell receptor (beta chain) comes out of a study of control samples from healthy donors and cancer patients. Method: immunoSEQ multiplex PCR; TCRdb's copy keeps in-frame clones and lacks some. The data contain roughly 90,000 clones, 82% of them singletons. The V gene's germline CDR1 is SGHRS and CDR2 YFSETQ. Trimming shortened V by 7 bases and J by 4 bases, and 11 bases separated the two germline ends. This CDR3 region has 13 residues. The TCR comes from an older woman in good health. This chain uses TRBV5-1 with TRBJ2-2, with D tentatively TRBD2 (6 bases). Sequencing was done on a sample of blood. CDR3 nucleotide sequence: TGCGCCAGCGCCAACGGGGGCACCGGGGAGCTGTTTTTT. This encodes CASANGGTGELFF.